This T cell receptor (beta chain) was sequenced for a study of regulatory T cells in long-lasting Graves disease. To make TCR beta libraries, researchers used iRepertoire HTBI primers and Arm-PCR of CDR3 regions. TCRdb passed the multiplex PCR reads through MiXCR, listing each CDR3 protein once. The table lists 250,000 to 300,000 distinct CDR3 sequences, about 18% of them singletons, with around 13% in the top ten. This sample's time point: newly diagnosed GD, antithyroid drugs for less than 3 months. With RNA extracted from PBMCs as input, the TCR library was made. This sample was shared with a second study, whose subject was T cells in Graves' hyperthyroidism and ophthalmopathy.

The sequence was obtained from a woman between 25 and 40 years old with Graves disease. Sequencing used peripheral blood mononuclear cells (PBMCs), obtained at new diagnosis, from a patient treated with antithyroid drugs.

Written as DNA, the CDR3 is TGTGCCAGCAGCTCGAGGACAGGGGGTAGACCGAACACTGAAGCTTTCTTT. Its protein product is CASSSRTGGRPNTEAFF. The chain recombines TRBV5-5 with TRBJ1-1, with TRBD1 identical over 10 bases. With V trimmed by 3 bases and J by 1 base, 9 bases remained unmatched. CDR3 size: 17 residues. CDR1 is SGHKS and CDR2 is YYEKEE in the germline V gene (reference sequence). The whole variable domain, remainder taken from reference TRBV5-5 and TRBJ1-1, is DAGVTQSPTHLIKTRGQQVTLRCSPISGHKSVSWYQQVLGQGPQFIFQYYEKEERGRGNFPDRFSARQFPNYSSELNVNALLLGDSALYLCASSSRTGGRPNTEAFFGQGTRLTVV.